The table lists the clone carrying this T cell receptor beta chain with a few counts. The sample is drawn from a study of OX40 agonist ivuxolimab in advanced cancers. CDR3 length: 17 residues. The data were produced by immunoSEQ multiplex PCR, yet TCRdb's version contains in-frame clones alone and is incomplete. Among about 51,000 clones listed, 60% to 80% were seen once. The sequenced sample was CD4+ or CD8+ T cells sorted from blood, obtained in a trial of the OX40 agonist ivuxolimab. The receptor was derived from an adult with an advanced solid tumor such as melanoma, head and neck, liver or kidney cancer. This sequence joins TRBV21-1 and TRBJ1-5. TRBV21-1 is a documented pseudogene. This CDR3 reads CASSKRTRRGEDQPQHF. CDR3 nucleotide sequence: TGTGCCAGCAGCAAAAGAACCCGACGAGGGGAGGATCAGCCCCAGCATTTT.